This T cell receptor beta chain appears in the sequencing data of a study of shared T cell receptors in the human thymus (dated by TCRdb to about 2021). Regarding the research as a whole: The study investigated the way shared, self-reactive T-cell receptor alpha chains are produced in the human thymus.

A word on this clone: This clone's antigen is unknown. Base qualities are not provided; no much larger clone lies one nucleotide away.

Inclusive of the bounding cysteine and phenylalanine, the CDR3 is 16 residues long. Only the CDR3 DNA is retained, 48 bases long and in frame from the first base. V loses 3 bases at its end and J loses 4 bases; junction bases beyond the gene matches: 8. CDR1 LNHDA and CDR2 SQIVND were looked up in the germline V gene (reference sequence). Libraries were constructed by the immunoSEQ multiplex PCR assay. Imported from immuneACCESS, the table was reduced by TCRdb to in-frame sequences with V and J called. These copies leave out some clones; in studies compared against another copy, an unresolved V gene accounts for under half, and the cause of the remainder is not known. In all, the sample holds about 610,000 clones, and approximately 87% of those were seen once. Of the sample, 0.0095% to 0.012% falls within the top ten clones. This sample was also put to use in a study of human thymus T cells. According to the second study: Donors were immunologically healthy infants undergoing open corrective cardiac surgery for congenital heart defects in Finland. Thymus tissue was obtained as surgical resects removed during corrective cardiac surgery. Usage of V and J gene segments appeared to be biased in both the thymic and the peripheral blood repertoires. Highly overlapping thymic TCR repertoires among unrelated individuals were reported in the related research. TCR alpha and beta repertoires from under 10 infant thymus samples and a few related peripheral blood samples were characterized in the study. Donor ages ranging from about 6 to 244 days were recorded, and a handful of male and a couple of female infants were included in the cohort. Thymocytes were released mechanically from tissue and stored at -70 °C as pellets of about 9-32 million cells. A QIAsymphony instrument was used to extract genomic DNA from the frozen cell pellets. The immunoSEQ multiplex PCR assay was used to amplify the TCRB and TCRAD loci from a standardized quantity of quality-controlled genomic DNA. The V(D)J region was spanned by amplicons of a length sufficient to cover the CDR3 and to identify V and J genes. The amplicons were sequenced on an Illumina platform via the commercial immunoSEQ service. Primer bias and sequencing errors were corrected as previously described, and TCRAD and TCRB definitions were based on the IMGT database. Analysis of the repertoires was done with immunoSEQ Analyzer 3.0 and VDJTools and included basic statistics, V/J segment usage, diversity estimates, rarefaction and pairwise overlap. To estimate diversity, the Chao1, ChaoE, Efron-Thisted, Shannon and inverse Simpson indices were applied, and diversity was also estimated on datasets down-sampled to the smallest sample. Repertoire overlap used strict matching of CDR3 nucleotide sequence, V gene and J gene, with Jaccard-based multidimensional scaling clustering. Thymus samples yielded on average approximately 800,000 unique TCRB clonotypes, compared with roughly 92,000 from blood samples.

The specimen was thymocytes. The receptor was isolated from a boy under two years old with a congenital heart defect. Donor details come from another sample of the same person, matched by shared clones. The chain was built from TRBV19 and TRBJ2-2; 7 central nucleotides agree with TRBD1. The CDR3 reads CASSMAGGAFTGELFF. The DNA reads TGTGCCAGTAGTATGGCAGGGGGAGCCTTCACCGGGGAGCTGTTTTTT.